A selection of T cell receptor beta chains follows, all from one sample in a study of vaccination and CD4 T cells after COVID-19. Each CDR3 protein is one row after TCRdb ran MiXCR on the PCR reads. The top ten hold approximately 8% of the sample, which has 20,000 or so distinct CDR3 sequences, 67% seen once. No antigen has been assigned to these receptors. What was sequenced was CD4+ T cells from blood, cultured in vitro. The receptors stem from a human donor who had recovered from COVID-19. Both conserved end residues are part of each CDR3. Each record gives: CDR3 length, J gene, V gene, clone size, CDR3 protein. Clone sizes are given selectively: once, few, many, or a class where the clone is expanded.

17 TRBJ2-3 TRBV7-2 . CASSTRPGLAGTDTQYF
16 TRBJ1-2 TRBV19 . CASSTGTGLTNYGYTF
20 TRBJ2-1 TRBV19 . CASSIYTPPGLAGGVNEQFF
13 TRBJ1-2 TRBV15 few CATSRDLLGGYTF
12 TRBJ1-2 TRBV20-1 . CSAREGFYGYTF
15 TRBJ1-5 TRBV7-2 . CASSLGGMGNQPQHF
13 TRBJ1-2 TRBV18 . CASSRRDSYGYTF
14 TRBJ2-7 TRBV11-2 . CASSPGQTYYEQYF
18 TRBJ2-2 TRBV14 . CASSQDLGQGTNTGELFF
16 TRBJ1-6 TRBV27 . CASSLFPGAGDSPLHF
14 TRBJ1-1 TRBV10-1 . CARPNRVPATEAFF